The T cell receptor (beta chain) described here comes from a study of blood T cells in healthy people across ages. Study results and caveats: Older individuals had lower TCR beta diversity per million T cells (the decline was roughly linear).

Next came a second PCR, run for roughly 7 to 12 cycles, which used a sample-barcoded 5' primer along with a J-beta primer mix. Each CDR3 protein is one row after TCRdb ran MiXCR on the 5' RACE reads. The sample has 800,000 to 1,300,000 distinct CDR3 sequences, under 30% seen once. On this clonotype: Its antigen is currently unknown.

CDR3 length: 12 amino acids. The germline CDR1 and CDR2 sequences are DFQATT and SNEGSKA (reference sequence). Trimming at V came to 4 bases and at J to 4 bases, leaving 3 bases not matched to a gene. The same sample was also studied in work on T cells of mothers and their children.

The clonotype was recovered from a girl aged 2 to 9 in good health. The sample was blood. The rearrangement links TRBV20-1 to TRBJ2-7; TRBD1 matches 8 bases. The CDR3 here is CSATRGLYEQYF. For the CDR3, the DNA is TGCAGTGCTACCAGGGGGCTATACGAGCAGTACTTC.